A single sample gave rise to the 18 T cell receptor beta chains below, sequenced in a study of blood T cell repertoires in COVID-19. The data were produced by immunoSEQ multiplex PCR, yet TCRdb's version contains in-frame clones alone and is incomplete. The sample shows 100,000 or so clones, around 74% of them seen only once. The sample comprised peripheral blood. These receptors all come from a woman in her seventies with acute or convalescent COVID-19.

The chain is built from TRBV18 and TRBJ2-7; TRBD1 agrees at 9 bases. Trimming took 5 bases from V and 6 from J; bases not matched to a gene: 11. The CDR3 sequence is 15 residues long. Per the germline V gene, CDR1 is KGHSH and CDR2 is LQKENI. The DNA of the CDR3 is TGTGCCAGCTCAAATAGACAGGGGGACCCCAGCGAGCAGTACTTC. Translated, it gives CASSNRQGDPSEQYF. Using reference TRBV18 and TRBJ2-7 for the parts outside the CDR3, the full variable domain is NAGVMQNPRHLVRRRGQEARLRCSPMKGHSHVYWYRQLPEEGLKFMVYLQKENIIDESGMPKERFSAEFPKEGPSILRIQQVVRGDSAAYFCASSNRQGDPSEQYFGPGTRLTVT.

The chain employs TRBV27 and TRBJ1-1; D possibly corresponds to TRBD1 (6 bases). CDR3 size: 14 residues. V was shortened by 2 bases and J by 1 base, with 8 bases between the two germline ends. Germline assignment: CDR1 MNHEY and CDR2 SMNVEV (reference sequence). The CDR3 loop is CASSLTGRNTEAFF. In DNA form, the CDR3 reads TGTGCCAGCAGTTTAACAGGGAGGAACACTGAAGCTTTCTTT.

Of note for this clone: The junction departs from the called germline gene at one end, perhaps through a read error. V usage is TRBV5-8 and J usage is TRBJ1-1; D is possibly TRBD1 (5 bases). In germline, CDR1 is SGHTS, CDR2 YDEGEE. This CDR3 has 10 residues. Here the CDR3 reads CASSLTGVRF. CDR3 in DNA: TGTGCCAGCAGCTTGACAGGAGTTCGGTTT.

The genes are TRBV28 and TRBJ1-2; D remains unclear. The germline V gene has CDR1 MDHEN and CDR2 SYDVKM. Trimming pared 5 bases from V and 4 bases from J, leaving 20 bases between. The CDR3 sequence is 16 residues long. The CDR3 loop is CASSTQGSAPPYGYTF. DNA of the CDR3: TGTGCCAGCAGTACCCAAGGGAGTGCCCCCCCCTATGGCTACACCTTC.

V gene TRBV4-1 combines with J gene TRBJ2-1, with a weak D call TRBD1 (5 bases). V was pared by 3 bases and J by 4 bases, with 16 bases between. This CDR3 contains 16 residues. The germline gives CDR1 MGHRA, CDR2 YSYEKL. The CDR3 region is CASSHLGLGPYNEQFF. CDR3 nucleotide sequence: TGCGCCAGCAGCCACCTCGGATTGGGGCCGTACAATGAGCAGTTCTTC.

This chain connects TRBV27 to TRBJ1-4, with D possibly matching TRBD1 (5 bases). The V and J ends lost 4 bases and 5 bases respectively, with 14 bases between them. The CDR3 spans 15 residues. The V gene's germline CDR1 is MNHEY and CDR2 SMNVEV (reference sequence). CDR3 sequence: CASSWGVGKNEKLFF. The CDR3 DNA reads TGTGCCAGCAGTTGGGGGGTCGGGAAAAATGAAAAACTGTTTTTT.

This clone was observed many times. This sequence joins TRBV6-5 and TRBJ1-5; TRBD1 might be the D (5 bases). Germline values: CDR1 MNHEY, CDR2 SVGAGI. V shed 6 bases and J shed 6 bases, with 15 bases lying between them. This CDR3 contains 14 residues. CDR3 bases: TGTGCCAGCAGCCCATCTGGGACTGGTCAGCCCCAGCATTTT. Its translation is CASSPSGTGQPQHF.

This chain joins TRBV6-2 or TRBV6-3 and TRBJ1-1; TRBD1 might be the D (6 bases). Germline CDR1 reads MNHEY; CDR2 reads SVGEGT. CDR3 length: 15 amino acids. V lost 4 bases to trimming and J lost 1 base, with 13 bases between them. The DNA for the CDR3 is TGTGCCAGCAGTTCCCGAGGGGGTAGGAACACTGAAGCTTTCTTT. Amino acids: CASSSRGGRNTEAFF.

The rearrangement uses TRBV14 and TRBJ2-2, with a tentative D call TRBD2 (5 bases). The CDR3 covers 14 residues. The V end was cut by 1 base, the J end by 4 bases, with 7 bases between. Germline V CDR1 and CDR2: SGHDN, FVKESK. Here the CDR3 DNA reads TGTGCCAGCAGCCAAGTGAGGGCCACCGGGGAGCTGTTTTTT. The encoded protein is CASSQVRATGELFF.

J is TRBJ2-3 and V is TRBV6-5; TRBD2 aligns across 8 bases. V lost 9 bases and J lost 5; bases outside the gene matches: 13. The CDR3 runs 15 residues. CDR1 is MNHEY, CDR2 SVGAGI, per germline. CDR3 amino acids: CASTSGGAGGDTQYF. The CDR3 region has the DNA TGTGCCAGTACATCGGGGGGGGCCGGGGGAGATACGCAGTATTTT.

Details on this clone: The identical CDR3 is also encoded by other nucleotide sequences in the sample. The CDR3 loop reads CASSPQGNTEAFF. The CDR3 DNA reads TGTGCCAGCTCGCCTCAGGGGAACACTGAAGCTTTCTTT. V is TRBV18 and J is TRBJ1-1; D is possibly TRBD1 (5 bases). The CDR3 is made up of 13 amino acids. Trimming took 6 bases from V and 1 from J, leaving 9 bases between them. The germline CDR1 and CDR2 sequences are KGHSH and LQKENI.

This sequence joins TRBV7-2 and TRBJ2-5; TRBD2 matches at 9 bases. Per the germline V gene, CDR1 is SGHTA and CDR2 is FQGNSA. The CDR3 runs to 15 residues. V trimming: 5 bases; J trimming: 2 bases; junction bases outside the gene matches: 6. CDR3 nucleotides: TGTGCCAGCAGCCCCGGGACTAGCCGACAAGAGACCCAGTACTTC. Encoded protein: CASSPGTSRQETQYF. Based on the CDR3 plus reference TRBV7-2 and TRBJ2-5, the full variable domain is GAGVSQSPSNKVTEKGKDVELRCDPISGHTALYWYRQSLGQGLEFLIYFQGNSAPDKSGLPSDRFSAERTGGSVSTLTIQRTQQEDSAVYLCASSPGTSRQETQYFGPGTRLLVL.

This chain uses TRBV19 with TRBJ2-7; a possible D gene is TRBD1 (7 bases). CDR3 length: 15 amino acids. The germline V gene has CDR1 LNHDA and CDR2 SQIVND (reference sequence). V was cut by 4 bases and J by 4 bases, with 17 bases left in between. Written as DNA, the CDR3 is TGTGCCAGTAGTAGGAGCAGGGGGGCGGATTACGAGCAGTACTTC. It codes for CASSRSRGADYEQYF.

This clone occurred a few times. V and J are TRBV9 and TRBJ1-1; the match to TRBD1 covers 7 bases. This CDR3 is built from 14 residues. J lost 5 bases, V lost 4 bases, and 8 bases had no gene match. CDR1 is SGDLS, CDR2 YYNGEE, per germline. The DNA for the CDR3 is TGTGCCAGCAGCTCAGGGGGAGTGAGTACTGAAGCTTTCTTT. It yields the protein CASSSGGVSTEAFF.

The rearrangement uses TRBV7-2 and TRBJ1-1; D gene ambiguous. Germline values: CDR1 SGHTA, CDR2 FQGNSA. CDR3 length equals 15 residues. The V gene lost 6 bases and the J gene lost 1 base, with 15 bases spanning the gap. CDR3 bases: TGTGCCAGCAGAAGATCCCGGGGAGCGAACACTGAAGCTTTCTTT. It translates to CASRRSRGANTEAFF.

This sequence joins TRBV18 and TRBJ2-1; the D gene is possibly TRBD1 (6 bases). Trimming pared 3 bases from V and 5 bases from J, leaving 14 bases between. The CDR3 consists of 15 residues. The germline gives CDR1 KGHSH, CDR2 LQKENI. The CDR3 DNA reads TGTGCCAGCTCACCTGGACAGCTGGACCACAATGAGCAGTTCTTC. Residues: CASSPGQLDHNEQFF. Full variable domain (remainder filled in from reference TRBV18 and TRBJ2-1): NAGVMQNPRHLVRRRGQEARLRCSPMKGHSHVYWYRQLPEEGLKFMVYLQKENIIDESGMPKERFSAEFPKEGPSILRIQQVVRGDSAAYFCASSPGQLDHNEQFFGPGTRLTVL.

This chain uses TRBV7-2 with TRBJ2-7; TRBD2 matches at 7 bases. The V gene end was trimmed by 5 bases and the J gene end by 6 bases; junction bases not matched to a gene: 10. The CDR3 spans 14 residues. The germline gives CDR1 SGHTA, CDR2 FQGNSA. CDR3 sequence: CASSLMGGTFEQYF. The CDR3 nucleotides are TGTGCCAGCAGCCTCATGGGGGGGACCTTCGAGCAGTACTTC.

The sample holds one count of this clone. J is TRBJ1-6 and V is TRBV6-2 or TRBV6-3; D is uncertain. V was clipped by 2 bases and J by 0 bases, with 8 bases between them. The V gene's germline CDR1 is MNHEY and CDR2 SVGEGT. This CDR3 contains 16 residues. CDR3 bases: TGTGCCAGCAGTTACGGACTACTCTCCTATAATTCACCCCTCCACTTT. It codes for CASSYGLLSYNSPLHF.